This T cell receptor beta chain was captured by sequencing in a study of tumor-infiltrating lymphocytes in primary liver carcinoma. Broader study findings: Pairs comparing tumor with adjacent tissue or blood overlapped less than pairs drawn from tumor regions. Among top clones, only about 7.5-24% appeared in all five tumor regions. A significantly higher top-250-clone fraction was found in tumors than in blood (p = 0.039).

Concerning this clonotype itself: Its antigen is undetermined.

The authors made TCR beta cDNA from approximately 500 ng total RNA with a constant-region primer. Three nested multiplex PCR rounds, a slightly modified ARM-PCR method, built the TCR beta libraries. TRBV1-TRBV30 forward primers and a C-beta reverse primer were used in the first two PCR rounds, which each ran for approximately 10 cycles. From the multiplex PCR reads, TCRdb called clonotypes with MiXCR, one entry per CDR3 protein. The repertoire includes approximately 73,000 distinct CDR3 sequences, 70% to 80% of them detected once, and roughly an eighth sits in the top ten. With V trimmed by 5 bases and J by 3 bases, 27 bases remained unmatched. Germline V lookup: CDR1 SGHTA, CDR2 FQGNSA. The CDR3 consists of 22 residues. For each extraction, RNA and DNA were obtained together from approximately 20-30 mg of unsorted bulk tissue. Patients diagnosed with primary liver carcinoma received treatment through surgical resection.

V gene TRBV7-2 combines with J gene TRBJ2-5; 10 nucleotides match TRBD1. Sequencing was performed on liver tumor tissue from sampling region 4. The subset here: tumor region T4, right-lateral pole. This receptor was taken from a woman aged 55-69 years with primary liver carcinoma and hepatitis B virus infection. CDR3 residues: CASSLVSRDRGWWTTHEETQYF. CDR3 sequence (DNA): TGTGCCAGCAGCCTAGTTTCCCGGGACAGGGGTTGGTGGACCACGCATGAAGAGACCCAGTACTTC.